This passage covers 28 T cell receptor beta chains from one sample sequenced in a study of cytomegalovirus exposure and HLA in healthy donors. PCR involved 60 Vbeta and 13 Jbeta primers. Profiling relied on immunoSEQ multiplex PCR, and the TCRdb table lists in-frame clones only, not all of them. Of about 120,000 clones listed, over 8.5% were seen once; the top ten hold 5% to 6.5%. Sequencing used PBMCs. These receptors came from a woman aged 40 to 49 in good health and CMV-seropositive.

The J gene is TRBJ2-5, the V gene TRBV2, with 15 positions matching TRBD2. CDR1 and CDR2 (germline): SNHLY, FYNNEI. Trimming removed 5 bases from V and 11 bases from J; junction bases left unmatched: 9. The CDR3 runs 15 residues. The CDR3 sequence: CASSKLGLAGGKQYF. For the CDR3, the DNA is TGTGCCAGCAGTAAACTAGGACTAGCGGGGGGGAAGCAGTACTTC.

The rearrangement links TRBV29-1 to TRBJ1-2; 7 nucleotides agree with TRBD1. This CDR3 region has 12 residues. The germline CDR1 and CDR2 sequences are SQVTM and ANQGSEA. V was clipped by 4 bases and J by 7 bases; unmatched bases: 6. Written as DNA, the CDR3 is TGCAGCGTTGTAGGGGGCGGTCCTGGCTACACCTTC. Amino acids: CSVVGGGPGYTF.

Note on this clone: Given a far larger clone just one base away, this is likely a sequencing read error. The identical CDR3 is also encoded by other nucleotide sequences in the sample. The V call is TRBV6-4, the J call TRBJ1-1; possibly TRBD1 for D (6 bases). This CDR3 spans 14 amino acids. In germline, CDR1 is MRHNA, CDR2 SNTAGT. The CDR3 sequence: CASSEKGEYTEAFF. DNA for the CDR3: TGTGCCAGCAGTGAGAAGGGGGAGTACACTGAGGCTTTCTTT.

The genes are TRBV28 and TRBJ2-7; the match to TRBD1 covers 9 bases. In germline, CDR1 is MDHEN, CDR2 SYDVKM. The CDR3 extends over 14 amino acids. The ends lost 5 bases at V and 3 bases at J; junction bases unmatched: 5. CDR3 in DNA: TGTGCCAGCAGTACCTCGACAGGGGGCTACGAGCAGTACTTC. Encoded protein: CASSTSTGGYEQYF. Complete variable domain (other parts from reference TRBV28 and TRBJ2-7): DVKVTQSSRYLVKRTGEKVFLECVQDMDHENMFWYRQDPGLGLRLIYFSYDVKMKEKGDIPEGYSVSREKKERFSLILESASTNQTSMYLCASSTSTGGYEQYFGPGTRLTVT.

V is TRBV7-6 and J is TRBJ2-2; D may be TRBD1 (5 bases). Trimming removed 4 bases at V and 4 bases at J, with 13 bases between. The CDR3 has 15 residues. Germline-derived CDR1 and CDR2 are SGHVS and FNYEAQ. The CDR3 loop reads CASSSQVIRTGELFF. CDR3 DNA sequence: TGTGCCAGCAGCTCACAGGTTATTCGCACCGGGGAGCTGTTTTTT.

This clone was observed a few times. The rearrangement joins TRBV5-4 to TRBJ2-2; 12 bases are a match to TRBD2. V dropped 4 bases and J dropped 7; count of bases not matched to a gene: 8. The germline V gene has CDR1 SGHNT and CDR2 YYREEE (reference sequence). The CDR3 runs 16 residues. The CDR3 reads CASSVSSGGANGELFF. Here the CDR3 DNA reads TGTGCCAGCAGCGTATCTAGCGGGGGGGCCAACGGGGAGCTGTTTTTT.

As to this clone: A read error may account for a junction end that differs from germline. The chain recombines TRBV7-9 with TRBJ1-2; no clear D gene. Germline loops: CDR1 SEHNR, CDR2 FQNEAQ (reference sequence). The CDR3 covers 13 residues. DNA of the CDR3: TGTGCCAGCAGCTTAGACCTTAACTATGACTACACCTTC. Amino acids: CASSLDLNYDYTF.

J is TRBJ2-1 and V is TRBV9; 13 nucleotides line up with TRBD2. J was trimmed by 10 bases and V by 2 bases; bases with no gene match: 6. CDR3 size: 15 residues. Per the germline V gene, CDR1 is SGDLS and CDR2 is YYNGEE. CDR3 sequence: CASSVGTSGEGEQFF. The DNA for the CDR3 is TGTGCCAGCAGCGTCGGGACTAGCGGGGAAGGGGAGCAGTTCTTC.

This clone showed up just once. The chain is built from TRBV7-2 and TRBJ1-5; 8 bases fit TRBD1. The CDR3 is made up of 15 amino acids. Germline assignment: CDR1 SGHTA and CDR2 FQGNSA. V lost 5 bases to trimming and J lost 5 bases; unmatched junction nucleotides: 8. The CDR3 protein is CASSRWDRPDQPQHF. Written as DNA, the CDR3 is TGTGCCAGCAGCAGATGGGACAGGCCAGATCAGCCCCAGCATTTT.

The chain combines TRBV15 with TRBJ1-2, with D unresolved. Per the germline V gene, CDR1 is LNHNV and CDR2 is YYDKDF (reference sequence). The V and J ends lost 2 bases and 8 bases respectively, with 15 bases between them. The CDR3 is 14 amino acids. The CDR3 DNA reads as TGTGCCACCAGCAGAAGGCCGGGAATGGGCGGCTACACCTTC. This codes for CATSRRPGMGGYTF.

This clone was seen only a few times. V and J are TRBV5-1 and TRBJ2-1; D not resolved. Germline CDR1 reads SGHRS; CDR2 reads YFSETQ. The CDR3 runs to 17 residues. Trimming cost V 0 bases and J 0 bases, with 13 bases left between them. The CDR3 region is CASSLGLVRSSYNEQFF. The CDR3 DNA is TGCGCCAGCAGCTTGGGGCTGGTAAGGAGCTCCTACAATGAGCAGTTCTTC.

V and J are TRBV5-1 and TRBJ2-7; 9 nucleotides align to TRBD1. CDR1 and CDR2 (germline): SGHRS, YFSETQ. V dropped 4 bases and J dropped 3; count of bases not matched to a gene: 5. This CDR3 spans 14 amino acids. The chain's CDR3 is CASSLETGGYEQYF. As DNA, the CDR3 is TGCGCCAGCAGCCTGGAGACAGGGGGCTACGAGCAGTACTTC.

This clone was counted a few times. The chain employs TRBV11-3 and TRBJ1-1; 9 bases fit TRBD1. This CDR3 spans 12 amino acids. CDR1 is SGHNT, CDR2 YENEEA, per germline. The ends lost 3 bases at V and 11 bases at J; junction bases unmatched: 4. CDR3 sequence reads: CASSLTGGEAFF. The CDR3, as DNA: TGTGCCAGCAGCTTGACAGGGGGTGAGGCTTTCTTT.

The V call is TRBV19, the J call TRBJ1-1, with 7 nucleotides matching TRBD1. Trimming cost V 5 bases and J 5 bases; bases outside gene matches: 8. This CDR3 region has 14 residues. Germline CDR1 and CDR2: LNHDA and SQIVND (reference sequence). As DNA, the CDR3 is TGTGCCAGTAGTCCCCAGACAGGGAAGACTGAAGCTTTCTTT. This sequence encodes CASSPQTGKTEAFF.

This CDR3 is CASTAGQGGDEQYF. The DNA for the CDR3 is TGCGCCAGCACCGCCGGACAGGGAGGCGACGAGCAGTACTTC. The rearrangement joins TRBV5-1 to TRBJ2-7, with 8 bases identical to TRBD1. The CDR3 loop spans 14 amino acids. Trimming cost V 6 bases and J 5 bases; bases outside gene matches: 10. Germline CDR1 and CDR2: SGHRS and YFSETQ. Filled out from reference TRBV5-1 and TRBJ2-7, the complete variable domain reads KAGVTQTPRYLIKTRGQQVTLSCSPISGHRSVSWYQQTPGQGLQFLFEYFSETQRNKGNFPGRFSGRQFSNSRSEMNVSTLELGDSALYLCASTAGQGGDEQYFGPGTRLTVT.

This clone was picked up a small number of times. The CDR3 reads CASSGDRGLHSPLHF. For the CDR3, the DNA is TGTGCCAGCAGTGGAGACAGGGGCCTCCATTCACCCCTCCACTTT. The genes are TRBV2 and TRBJ1-6; 8 positions match TRBD1. CDR3 length equals 15 residues. With V trimmed by 4 bases and J by 8 bases, 7 bases remained unmatched. Germline V gene lookup returns CDR1 SNHLY and CDR2 FYNNEI. Supplemented by reference TRBV2 and TRBJ1-6, the full variable domain reads EPEVTQTPSHQVTQMGQEVILRCVPISNHLYFYWYRQILGQKVEFLVSFYNNEISEKSEIFDDQFSVERPDGSNFTLKIRSTKLEDSAMYFCASSGDRGLHSPLHFGNGTRLTVT.

This clone has more than one count but fewer than ten. The rearrangement joins TRBV11-2 to TRBJ1-2; D is possibly TRBD1 (6 bases). Per the germline V gene, CDR1 is SGHAT and CDR2 is FQNNGV. The CDR3 runs 15 residues. V was trimmed by 6 bases and J by 3 bases, leaving 17 bases between them. CDR3 nucleotide sequence: TGTGCCAGCAGTTTTAGACAGGAGACTCACTATGGCTACACCTTC. Translating gives CASSFRQETHYGYTF.

This chain links TRBV11-2 with TRBJ2-7, with 10 bases lining up with TRBD1. Losses at the gene ends were 2 bases for V and 2 bases for J; bases not matched to a gene: 6. CDR3 length: 16 residues. Germline lookup yields CDR1 SGHAT and CDR2 FQNNGV. In DNA form, the CDR3 reads TGTGCCAGCAGCTTAAGGGTGGGACAGGGGACCTACGAGCAGTACTTC. Translated: CASSLRVGQGTYEQYF.

This clone was detected a few times. The rearrangement uses TRBV11-2 and TRBJ2-5; 12 nucleotides align to TRBD2. CDR3 length: 15 amino acids. Germline V gene data show CDR1 as SGHAT and CDR2 as FQNNGV. Unmatched junction bases numbered 6, after V lost 1 base and J lost 9 bases. The CDR3 protein is CASSLGLAGAGAQYF. In nucleotides, the CDR3 is TGTGCCAGCAGCTTAGGACTAGCGGGGGCTGGAGCCCAGTACTTC.

This clone was seen only a few times. This sequence joins TRBV4-1 and TRBJ2-5; D may be TRBD1 (5 bases). The CDR3 runs to 14 residues. V was trimmed by 0 bases and J by 5 bases, leaving 10 bases between them. The germline CDR1 and CDR2 sequences are MGHRA and YSYEKL. The CDR3 region is CASSQERGWETQYF. DNA of the CDR3: TGCGCCAGCAGCCAAGAAAGGGGCTGGGAGACCCAGTACTTC.

There are a few counts of this clone. This CDR3 is CASGARGGETQYF. The CDR3 coding sequence is TGTGCCAGCGGCGCCCGCGGGGGAGAGACCCAGTACTTC. This chain connects TRBV2 to TRBJ2-5, with 7 bases matching TRBD2. Germline V CDR1 and CDR2: SNHLY, FYNNEI. This CDR3 is 13 amino acids long. V was clipped by 8 bases and J by 4 bases; unmatched bases: 7.

This clone has just a few counts. V usage is TRBV18 and J usage is TRBJ2-5; D is perhaps TRBD1 (6 bases). With 3 bases removed from V and 2 bases from J, the gap between germline ends came to 13 bases. Germline V CDR1 and CDR2: KGHSH, LQKENI. This CDR3 has 15 residues. Here the CDR3 DNA reads TGTGCCAGCTCACCCTTCGGACAGTCTCAAGAGACCCAGTACTTC. Translation: CASSPFGQSQETQYF.

Ten or more counts support this clone. The gene calls are TRBV19 and TRBJ2-1, with 9 bases matching TRBD1. There are 14 residues in the CDR3. CDR1 is LNHDA and CDR2 is SQIVND in the germline V gene (reference sequence). Trimming took 2 bases from V and 8 from J; bases not matched to a gene: 4. The CDR3 bases are TGTGCCAGTAGTATAACAGGGGGCTGGGATGAGCAGTTCTTC. It translates to CASSITGGWDEQFF.

This chain connects TRBV7-9 to TRBJ2-7; D is unresolved. The ends were cut back, 0 bases at V and 3 bases at J, with 9 bases in the middle. The germline V gene encodes CDR1 SEHNR and CDR2 FQNEAQ (reference sequence). The CDR3 totals 14 residues. DNA for the CDR3: TGTGCCAGCAGCTTAGCTAGCAGCCTCTACGAGCAGTACTTC. Its translation is CASSLASSLYEQYF. The variable domain in full, completed from reference TRBV7-9 and TRBJ2-7, reads DTGVSQNPRHKITKRGQNVTFRCDPISEHNRLYWYRQTLGQGPEFLTYFQNEAQLEKSRLLSDRFSAERPKGSFSTLEIQRTEQGDSAMYLCASSLASSLYEQYFGPGTRLTVT.

In this sample, this clone turned up a few times. The chain joins TRBV7-5 to TRBJ1-5; TRBD1 reflects the table's D call only, with no check against the DNA. TRBV7-5 is designated a pseudogene. This CDR3 region has 14 residues. The CDR3 DNA is TGTGTCAGAAGCCTAGAGGGGGGCAATCAGCCCCAGCATTTT. This sequence encodes CVRSLEGGNQPQHF.

The rearrangement links TRBV11-2 to TRBJ1-1; D is unresolved. CDR1 and CDR2 from the germline V gene are SGHAT and FQNNGV. Trimming shortened V by 5 bases and J by 0 bases, and 7 bases separated the two germline ends. The CDR3 totals 13 residues. CDR3 nucleotide sequence: TGTGCCAGCAGCCCGACAATGAACACTGAAGCTTTCTTT. This encodes CASSPTMNTEAFF.

The chain joins TRBV9 to TRBJ1-1; D is possibly TRBD1 (5 bases). The CDR3 has 15 amino acids. V dropped 0 bases and J dropped 3 bases, with 12 bases sitting between them. Germline assignment: CDR1 SGDLS and CDR2 YYNGEE. The CDR3: CASSVGWGRDTEAFF. CDR3 DNA sequence: TGTGCCAGCAGCGTAGGTTGGGGGAGGGACACTGAAGCTTTCTTT. Looking up the rest from reference TRBV9 and TRBJ1-1 gives the full variable domain: DSGVTQTPKHLITATGQRVTLRCSPRSGDLSVYWYQQSLDQGLQFLIQYYNGEERAKGNILERFSAQQFPDLHSELNLSSLELGDSALYFCASSVGWGRDTEAFFGQGTRLTVV.

The rearrangement uses TRBV18 and TRBJ2-3; 7 bases fit TRBD2. V lost 1 base to trimming and J lost 0 bases; unmatched junction nucleotides: 1. The germline CDR1 and CDR2 sequences are KGHSH and LQKENI. The CDR3 runs to 15 residues. This CDR3 reads CASSPRGGSTDTQYF. CDR3 coding DNA: TGTGCCAGCTCACCACGGGGGGGGAGCACAGATACGCAGTATTTT. Variable domain in full (rest from reference TRBV18 and TRBJ2-3): NAGVMQNPRHLVRRRGQEARLRCSPMKGHSHVYWYRQLPEEGLKFMVYLQKENIIDESGMPKERFSAEFPKEGPSILRIQQVVRGDSAAYFCASSPRGGSTDTQYFGPGTRLTVL.